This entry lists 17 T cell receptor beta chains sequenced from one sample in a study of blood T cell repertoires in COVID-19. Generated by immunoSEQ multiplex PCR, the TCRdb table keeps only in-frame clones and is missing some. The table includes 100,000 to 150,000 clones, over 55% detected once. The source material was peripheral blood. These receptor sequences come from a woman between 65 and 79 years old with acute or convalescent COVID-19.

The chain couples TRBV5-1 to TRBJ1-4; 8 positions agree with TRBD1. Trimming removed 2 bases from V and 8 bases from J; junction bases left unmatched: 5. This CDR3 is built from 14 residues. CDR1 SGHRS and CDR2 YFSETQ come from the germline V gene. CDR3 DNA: TGCGCCAGCAGCTTAGGACAGGGCCGGGAAAAACTGTTTTTT. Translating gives CASSLGQGREKLFF.

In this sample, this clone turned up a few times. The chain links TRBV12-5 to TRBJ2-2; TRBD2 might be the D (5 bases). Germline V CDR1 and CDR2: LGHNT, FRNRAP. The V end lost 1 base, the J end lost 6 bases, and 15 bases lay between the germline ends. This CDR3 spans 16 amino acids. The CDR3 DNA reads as TGTGCTAGTGGTTTGGACCCCGGGATGCGGCCCGGGGAGCTGTTTTTT. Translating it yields CASGLDPGMRPGELFF.

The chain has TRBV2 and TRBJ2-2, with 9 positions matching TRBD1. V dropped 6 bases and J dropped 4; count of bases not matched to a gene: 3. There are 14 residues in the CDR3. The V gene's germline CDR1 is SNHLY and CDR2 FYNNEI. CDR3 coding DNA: TGTGCCAGCAGGGGGACAGGGATCACCGGGGAGCTGTTTTTT. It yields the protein CASRGTGITGELFF.

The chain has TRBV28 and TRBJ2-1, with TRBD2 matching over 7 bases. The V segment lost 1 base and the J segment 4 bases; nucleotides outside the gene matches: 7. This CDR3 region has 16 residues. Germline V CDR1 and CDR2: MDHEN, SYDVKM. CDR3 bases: TGTGCCAGCAGTTTATTGGCTAGCGGAGTGTACAATGAGCAGTTCTTC. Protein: CASSLLASGVYNEQFF.

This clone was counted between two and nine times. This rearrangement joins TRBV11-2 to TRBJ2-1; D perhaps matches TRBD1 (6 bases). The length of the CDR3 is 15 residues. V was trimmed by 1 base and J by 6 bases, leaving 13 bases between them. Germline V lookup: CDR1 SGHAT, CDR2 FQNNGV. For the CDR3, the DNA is TGTGCCAGCAGCTTAGTTTCAGGGGTTCCCAATGAGCAGTTCTTC. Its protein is CASSLVSGVPNEQFF.

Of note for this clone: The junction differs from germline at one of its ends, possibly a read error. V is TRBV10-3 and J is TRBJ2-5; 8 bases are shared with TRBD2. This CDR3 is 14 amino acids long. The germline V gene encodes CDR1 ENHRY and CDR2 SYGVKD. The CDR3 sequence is CAIGDSGVGETQYF. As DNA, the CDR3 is TGTGCCATCGGTGATAGCGGGGTTGGGGAGACCCAGTACTTC.

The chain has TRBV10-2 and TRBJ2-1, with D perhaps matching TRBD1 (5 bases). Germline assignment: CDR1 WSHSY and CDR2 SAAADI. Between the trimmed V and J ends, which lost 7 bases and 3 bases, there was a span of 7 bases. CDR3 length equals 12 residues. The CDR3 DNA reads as TGCGCCAGCACGCAGGGCTACAATGAGCAGTTCTTC. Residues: CASTQGYNEQFF.

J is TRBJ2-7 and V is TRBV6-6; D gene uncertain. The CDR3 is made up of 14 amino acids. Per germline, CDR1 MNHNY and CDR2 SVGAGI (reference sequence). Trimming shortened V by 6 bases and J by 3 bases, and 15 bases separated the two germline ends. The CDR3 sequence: CASSATLVSYEQYF. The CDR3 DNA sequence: TGTGCCAGCAGCGCGACCCTAGTGAGCTACGAGCAGTACTTC.

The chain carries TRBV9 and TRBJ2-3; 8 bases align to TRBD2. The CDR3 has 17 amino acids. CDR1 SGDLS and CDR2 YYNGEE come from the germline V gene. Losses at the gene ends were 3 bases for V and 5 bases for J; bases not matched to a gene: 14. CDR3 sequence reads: CASSGGLSGSLGDTQYF. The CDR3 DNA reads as TGTGCCAGCAGCGGCGGGTTGAGCGGGAGTTTAGGAGATACGCAGTATTTT.

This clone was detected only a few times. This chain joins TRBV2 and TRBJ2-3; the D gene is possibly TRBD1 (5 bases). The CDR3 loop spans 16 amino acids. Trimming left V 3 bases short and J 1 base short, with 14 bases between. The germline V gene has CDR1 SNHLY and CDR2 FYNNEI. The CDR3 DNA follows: TGTGCCAGCAGTGATACGAAGGGGAAGGGCACAGATACGCAGTATTTT. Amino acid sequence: CASSDTKGKGTDTQYF.

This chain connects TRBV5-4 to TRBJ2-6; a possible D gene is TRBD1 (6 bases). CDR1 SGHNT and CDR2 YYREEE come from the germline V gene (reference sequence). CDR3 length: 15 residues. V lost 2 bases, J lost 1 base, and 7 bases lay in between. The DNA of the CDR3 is TGTGCCAGCAGCTTAGGGGGATCTGGGGCCAACGTCCTGACTTTC. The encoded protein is CASSLGGSGANVLTF. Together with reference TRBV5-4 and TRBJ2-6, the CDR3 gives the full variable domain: ETGVTQSPTHLIKTRGQQVTLRCSSQSGHNTVSWYQQALGQGPQFIFQYYREEENGRGNFPPRFSGLQFPNYSSELNVNALELDDSALYLCASSLGGSGANVLTFGAGSRLTVL.

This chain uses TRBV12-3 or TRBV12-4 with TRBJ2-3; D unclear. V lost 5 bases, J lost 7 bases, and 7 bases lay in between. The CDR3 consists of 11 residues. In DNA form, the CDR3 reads TGTGCCAGCAGTCTCACTAATACGCAGTATTTT. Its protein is CASSLTNTQYF.

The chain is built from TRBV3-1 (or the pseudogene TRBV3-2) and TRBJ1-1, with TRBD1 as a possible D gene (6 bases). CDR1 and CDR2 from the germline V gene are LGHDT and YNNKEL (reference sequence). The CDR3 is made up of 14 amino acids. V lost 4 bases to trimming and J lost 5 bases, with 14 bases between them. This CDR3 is CASSPGQRGTEAFF. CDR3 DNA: TGTGCCAGCAGCCCGGGACAAAGAGGAACTGAAGCTTTCTTT.

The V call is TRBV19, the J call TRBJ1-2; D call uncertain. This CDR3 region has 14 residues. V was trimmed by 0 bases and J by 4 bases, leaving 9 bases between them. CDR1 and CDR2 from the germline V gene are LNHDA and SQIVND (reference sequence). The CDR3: CASSIDGTVYGYTF. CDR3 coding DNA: TGTGCCAGTAGTATAGATGGCACAGTCTATGGCTACACCTTC.

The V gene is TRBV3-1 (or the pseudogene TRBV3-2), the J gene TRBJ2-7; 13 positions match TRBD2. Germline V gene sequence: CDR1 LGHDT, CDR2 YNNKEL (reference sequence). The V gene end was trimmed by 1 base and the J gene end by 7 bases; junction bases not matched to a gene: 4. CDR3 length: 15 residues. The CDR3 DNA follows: TGTGCCAGCAGCCAAGGACTAGCGGGGGGCGGGGAGCAGTACTTC. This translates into CASSQGLAGGGEQYF.

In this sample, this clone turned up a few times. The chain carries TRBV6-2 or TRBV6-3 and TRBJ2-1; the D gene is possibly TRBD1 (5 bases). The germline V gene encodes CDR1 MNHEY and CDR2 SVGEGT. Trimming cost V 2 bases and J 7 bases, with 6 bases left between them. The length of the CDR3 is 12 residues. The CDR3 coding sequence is TGTGCCAGCAGTTACGGGGCAAATGAGCAGTTCTTC. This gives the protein CASSYGANEQFF.

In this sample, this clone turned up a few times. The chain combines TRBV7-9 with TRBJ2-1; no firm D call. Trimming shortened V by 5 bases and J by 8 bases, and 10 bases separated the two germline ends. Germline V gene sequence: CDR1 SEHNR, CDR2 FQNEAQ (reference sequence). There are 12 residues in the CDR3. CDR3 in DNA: TGTGCCAGCAGCCCAATAACTTATGAGCAGTTCTTC. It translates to CASSPITYEQFF.